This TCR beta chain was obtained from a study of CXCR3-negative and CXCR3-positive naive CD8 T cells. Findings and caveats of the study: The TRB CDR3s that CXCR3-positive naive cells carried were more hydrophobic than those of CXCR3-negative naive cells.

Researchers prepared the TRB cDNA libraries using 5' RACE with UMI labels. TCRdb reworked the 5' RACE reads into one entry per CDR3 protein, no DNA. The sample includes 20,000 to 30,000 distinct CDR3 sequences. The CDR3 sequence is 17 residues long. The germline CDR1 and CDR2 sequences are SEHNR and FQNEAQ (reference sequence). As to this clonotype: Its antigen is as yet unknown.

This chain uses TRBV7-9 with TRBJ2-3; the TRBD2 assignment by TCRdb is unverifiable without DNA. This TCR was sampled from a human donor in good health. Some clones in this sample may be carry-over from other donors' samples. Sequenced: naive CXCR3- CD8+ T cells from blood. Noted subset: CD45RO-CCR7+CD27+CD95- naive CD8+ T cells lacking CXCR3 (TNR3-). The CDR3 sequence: CASSSSLDSGLRDTQYF. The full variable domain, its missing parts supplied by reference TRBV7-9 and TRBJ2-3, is DTGVSQNPRHKITKRGQNVTFRCDPISEHNRLYWYRQTLGQGPEFLTYFQNEAQLEKSRLLSDRFSAERPKGSFSTLEIQRTEQGDSAMYLCASSSSLDSGLRDTQYFGPGTRLTVL.